One sample yielded the 28 T cell receptor beta chains listed below, sequenced in a study of cytomegalovirus exposure and HLA in healthy donors. Researchers ran the PCR with 60 Vbeta and 13 Jbeta primers. Produced via immunoSEQ multiplex PCR; TCRdb's table is partial and in-frame only. The sample carries hundreds of thousands of clones, over 65% recorded once. The sample taken for sequencing was PBMCs. The receptors come from a man aged 18 to 35 in good health and CMV-seronegative.

The chain combines TRBV30 with TRBJ1-2, with 7 positions matching TRBD1. After removal of 2 bases from V and 0 bases from J, the junction contained 9 bases not matched to a gene. This CDR3 spans 16 amino acids. Germline lookup yields CDR1 GTSNPN and CDR2 SVGIG (reference sequence). In DNA form, the CDR3 reads TGTGCCTGGAGTCTAATTTGGGACAGTTCTAACTATGGCTACACCTTC. Protein sequence: CAWSLIWDSSNYGYTF.

In its sample, this clone was seen a few times. The chain uses TRBV27 and TRBJ1-2; 9 bases are a match to TRBD1. The length of the CDR3 is 13 residues. The junction had 3 bases not matched to a gene; V was cut back by 6 bases and J by 4 bases. In germline, CDR1 is MNHEY, CDR2 SMNVEV (reference sequence). The DNA of the CDR3 is TGTGCCAGCAGCTCGACAGGGGGCTATGGCTACACCTTC. It yields the protein CASSSTGGYGYTF.

This chain connects TRBV18 to TRBJ1-5; D gene unclear. The germline CDR1 and CDR2 sequences are KGHSH and LQKENI. Trimming cost V 3 bases and J 4 bases, with 7 bases left between them. This CDR3 is built from 13 residues. The CDR3 bases are TGTGCCAGCTCACCTCAGGATAATCAGCCCCAGCATTTT. Amino acid sequence: CASSPQDNQPQHF.

This chain joins TRBV27 and TRBJ1-6; TRBD1 matches at 9 bases. The CDR3 spans 14 residues. The V and J ends lost 6 bases and 9 bases, in that order; junction bases with no gene match: 6. Germline CDR1 reads MNHEY; CDR2 reads SMNVEV (reference sequence). The chain's CDR3 is CASRTGQGGSPLHF. The CDR3 DNA reads TGTGCCAGCAGAACGGGACAGGGTGGTTCACCCCTCCACTTT.

The chain combines TRBV7-9 with TRBJ1-2, with 8 bases identical to TRBD1. The CDR3 has 15 residues. In germline, CDR1 is SEHNR, CDR2 FQNEAQ (reference sequence). J was trimmed by 4 bases and V by 4 bases; bases with no gene match: 8. The CDR3 DNA is TGTGCCAGCAGCTCGGGCCCGGACAGGGTCTATGGCTACACCTTC. This translates into CASSSGPDRVYGYTF.

The genes are TRBV6-5 and TRBJ2-2; 7 nucleotides match TRBD1. CDR3 length equals 14 residues. The trim removed 6 bases at V and 7 bases at J, leaving 8 bases unmatched. CDR1 is MNHEY and CDR2 is SVGAGI in the germline V gene. The CDR3 coding sequence is TGTGCCAGCAGCATAACAGGGGCGGACGGGGAGCTGTTTTTT. Protein: CASSITGADGELFF.

Only a few counts were recorded for this clone. The gene calls are TRBV5-4 and TRBJ1-1; no definite D call. Germline-derived CDR1 and CDR2 are SGHNT and YYREEE (reference sequence). The CDR3 is made up of 14 amino acids. V lost 2 bases, J lost 3 bases, and 11 bases lay in between. The CDR3 loop reads CASSFYFRDTEAFF. The CDR3 region has the DNA TGTGCCAGCAGCTTTTATTTTCGGGACACTGAAGCTTTCTTT.

This clone turned up a few times. V is TRBV6-5 and J is TRBJ1-2; TRBD1 agrees at 7 bases. The CDR3 contains 13 residues. J lost 6 bases, V lost 7 bases, and 8 bases had no gene match. Looked up from germline, CDR1 is MNHEY and CDR2 is SVGAGI. The CDR3 DNA sequence: TGTGCCAGCACCCTAGGGGGCGGAGATGGCTACACCTTC. Its translation is CASTLGGGDGYTF.

The J gene is TRBJ1-1, the V gene TRBV6-5; 8 bases match TRBD1. CDR1 and CDR2 from the germline V gene are MNHEY and SVGAGI. The CDR3 length is 14 residues. V was clipped by 2 bases and J by 1 base; unmatched bases: 0. CDR3 sequence reads: CASSYGQGNTEAFF. In DNA, the CDR3 is TGTGCCAGCAGTTACGGACAGGGGAACACTGAAGCTTTCTTT.

The chain recombines TRBV5-5 with TRBJ1-5; D uncertain. The length of the CDR3 is 13 residues. Germline V lookup: CDR1 SGHKS, CDR2 YYEKEE (reference sequence). V lost 0 bases, J lost 5 bases, and 6 bases lay in between. The CDR3 reads CASSLESDQPQHF. The DNA of the CDR3 is TGTGCCAGCAGCTTGGAGTCGGATCAGCCCCAGCATTTT.

The gene calls are TRBV30 and TRBJ1-1, with 9 bases that match TRBD1. Germline lookup yields CDR1 GTSNPN and CDR2 SVGIG (reference sequence). J was trimmed by 6 bases and V by 3 bases; bases with no gene match: 8. CDR3 length: 14 amino acids. This CDR3 reads CAWRGGQGGAEAFF. The CDR3 nucleotides read TGTGCCTGGAGGGGGGGACAGGGAGGGGCTGAAGCTTTCTTT.

The rearrangement joins TRBV6-5 to TRBJ2-1; 7 nucleotides agree with TRBD2. CDR1 and CDR2 (germline): MNHEY, SVGAGI. The length of the CDR3 is 15 residues. The trim removed 7 bases at V and 4 bases at J, leaving 10 bases unmatched. Here the CDR3 reads CASISRERGYNEQFF. DNA for the CDR3: TGTGCCAGCATTAGCAGGGAGCGGGGTTACAATGAGCAGTTCTTC.

The J gene is TRBJ1-1, the V gene TRBV7-9; no definite D call. This CDR3 is built from 14 residues. Trimming pared 2 bases from V and 6 bases from J, leaving 13 bases between. CDR1 is SEHNR and CDR2 is FQNEAQ in the germline V gene (reference sequence). DNA of the CDR3: TGTGCCAGCAGCTTAATCCTGGCGGGCGCTGAAGCTTTCTTT. Translation gives CASSLILAGAEAFF.

V is TRBV29-1 and J is TRBJ2-3; 11 bases are a match to TRBD1. Germline CDR1 is SQVTM and CDR2 is ANQGSEA. Losses at the gene ends were 6 bases for V and 3 bases for J; bases not matched to a gene: 17. This CDR3 spans 18 amino acids. DNA for the CDR3: TGCAGCGTGGCCCGGACAGGGGGCCGGGTCGAAATAACAGATACGCAGTATTTT. Translation: CSVARTGGRVEITDTQYF.

This rearrangement joins TRBV5-1 to TRBJ2-7, with no clear D. This CDR3 comprises 13 residues. V was trimmed by 4 bases and J by 0 bases, leaving 8 bases between them. Per the germline V gene, CDR1 is SGHRS and CDR2 is YFSETQ. The CDR3 DNA is TGCGCCAGCAGCCCCAGGAACTCCTACGAGCAGTACTTC. Protein: CASSPRNSYEQYF.

This chain uses TRBV6-5 with TRBJ2-7; 8 nucleotides align to TRBD1. This CDR3 contains 15 residues. Trimming at V came to 4 bases and at J to 6 bases, leaving 11 bases not matched to a gene. Germline V CDR1 and CDR2: MNHEY, SVGAGI. CDR3 nucleotide sequence: TGTGCCAGCAGTTCCTCGGTACAGGGGGTTCGCGAGCAGTACTTC. Its protein product is CASSSSVQGVREQYF.

Comment on this clone: The sample has other DNA sequences that encode this CDR3 too. The genes are TRBV19 and TRBJ1-1; 8 nucleotides align to TRBD1. The J segment lost 4 bases and the V segment lost 5 bases, leaving 3 bases of the junction unmatched. The V gene's germline CDR1 is LNHDA and CDR2 SQIVND (reference sequence). The CDR3 extends over 13 amino acids. In DNA, the CDR3 is TGTGCCAGTAGTCAAACAGGGGGCACTGAAGCTTTCTTT. This translates into CASSQTGGTEAFF.

The chain has TRBV10-1 and TRBJ1-1; TRBD1 might be the D (6 bases). The germline V gene encodes CDR1 WNHNN and CDR2 SYGVQD (reference sequence). The CDR3 covers 13 residues. Trimming stripped 6 bases from V and 2 bases from J, with 10 bases between. The CDR3 DNA sequence: TGCGCCAGCAGCGAGGACAGCAACACTGAAGCTTTCTTT. Translated, it gives CASSEDSNTEAFF.

V gene TRBV27 combines with J gene TRBJ1-2; D is possibly TRBD1 (6 bases). Trimming stripped 0 bases from V and 7 bases from J, with 9 bases between. CDR1 is MNHEY, CDR2 SMNVEV, per germline (reference sequence). The CDR3 contains 13 residues. The CDR3 loop reads CASSLSTGFGYTF. In DNA form, the CDR3 reads TGTGCCAGCAGTTTATCGACAGGATTTGGCTACACCTTC.

CDR3 bases: TGTGCCAGCAGCCTCCGGGGGGACGGAGCCTCCTACGAGCAGTACTTC. Translation gives CASSLRGDGASYEQYF. The J gene is TRBJ2-7, the V gene TRBV5-6; 7 positions agree with TRBD2. Trimming cost V 4 bases and J 0 bases; bases outside gene matches: 10. Germline V gives CDR1 SGHDT, CDR2 YYEEEE. This CDR3 has 16 amino acids.

A few counts support this clone. The chain joins TRBV15 to TRBJ1-5; perhaps TRBD1 as D (5 bases). Looked up from germline, CDR1 is LNHNV and CDR2 is YYDKDF (reference sequence). The CDR3 is 13 amino acids. V gave up 3 bases and J gave up 5 bases, with 8 bases separating them. The CDR3 DNA sequence: TGTGCCACCAGCAGCCAGGGCGATCAGCCCCAGCATTTT. Translation gives CATSSQGDQPQHF.

This clone was counted between two and nine times. The rearrangement uses TRBV6-5 and TRBJ2-5; D is unresolved. Deletions cut 6 bases from V and 5 bases from J, with 13 bases between. The germline gives CDR1 MNHEY, CDR2 SVGAGI. The CDR3 loop spans 13 amino acids. The CDR3, as DNA: TGTGCCAGCAGAATCAACCCCCGGGAGACCCAGTACTTC. Amino acid sequence: CASRINPRETQYF.

CDR3 protein: CASRLAGGPRADTQYF. Here the CDR3 DNA reads TGTGCCAGCAGGCTAGCGGGAGGGCCGAGAGCGGATACGCAGTATTTT. V is TRBV27 and J is TRBJ2-3; 12 bases map to TRBD2. Germline CDR1 and CDR2: MNHEY and SMNVEV (reference sequence). The CDR3 consists of 16 residues. Losses at the gene ends were 6 bases for V and 6 bases for J; bases not matched to a gene: 10.

V and J are TRBV2 and TRBJ2-7; D unresolved. Germline CDR1 is SNHLY and CDR2 is FYNNEI. The CDR3 has 14 residues. With 3 bases removed from V and 2 bases from J, the gap between germline ends came to 11 bases. CDR3 protein: CASSDNRHAYEQYF. The DNA of the CDR3 is TGTGCCAGCAGTGACAACCGACATGCCTACGAGCAGTACTTC.

V gene TRBV11-1 combines with J gene TRBJ1-1; D is unresolved. Between the trimmed V and J ends, which lost 1 base and 4 bases, there was a span of 10 bases. Germline values: CDR1 SGHAT, CDR2 FQDESV (reference sequence). The CDR3 sequence is 14 residues long. Written as DNA, the CDR3 is TGTGCCAGCAGCTTAGGTCAGGTCGGCACTGAAGCTTTCTTT. Its translation: CASSLGQVGTEAFF.

The chain carries TRBV30 and TRBJ1-1; 9 nucleotides match TRBD1. The junction had 5 bases not matched to a gene; V was cut back by 0 bases and J by 6 bases. Germline CDR1 GTSNPN, CDR2 SVGIG (reference sequence). The CDR3 totals 14 residues. The CDR3 bases are TGTGCCTGGAGTGTAGAGGACAGGGGCTCTGAAGCTTTCTTT. Its protein product is CAWSVEDRGSEAFF.

This chain links TRBV30 with TRBJ2-7; 8 bases match TRBD1. The germline V gene has CDR1 GTSNPN and CDR2 SVGIG (reference sequence). This CDR3 comprises 13 residues. After removal of 6 bases from V and 0 bases from J, the junction contained 4 bases not matched to a gene. CDR3 in DNA: TGTGCCTGCCGGACAGGGATCTCCTACGAGCAGTACTTC. It translates to CACRTGISYEQYF.

The V call is TRBV6-1, the J call TRBJ2-7; 7 bases fit TRBD1. The germline CDR1 and CDR2 sequences are MNHNS and SASEGT. J lost 3 bases, V lost 8 bases, and 10 bases had no gene match. The CDR3 runs 14 residues. In DNA, the CDR3 is TGTGCCAGCTCGTGGGACAGTATTGGCTACGAGCAGTACTTC. This encodes CASSWDSIGYEQYF.